This T cell receptor (beta chain) was sequenced for a study of T-cell reconstitution after alpha-beta-depleted transplantation in children. The CDR3 sequence is 17 residues long. Germline V gives CDR1 MGHRA, CDR2 YSYEKL. V gave up 2 bases and J gave up 0 bases, with 15 bases separating them. A TCRbeta library incorporating unique molecular identifiers was prepared. From the PCR reads, TCRdb called clonotypes with MiXCR, one entry per CDR3 protein. Found here are approximately 1,000,000 distinct CDR3 sequences, about 29% of them singletons; the top ten hold more than 25%. Turning to this clonotype: Its antigen is unidentified.

Study-wide points: Reports say that about two months after transplant, the alpha-beta T cells came out of several hundred graft clones that had expanded. There were some patients whose high TCRbeta diversity at day 60 came from surviving recipient T cells and thymic progenitors. A year post-transplant, T-cell counts and diversity derived mostly from newly produced T cells.

This chain links TRBV4-1 with TRBJ2-3, with D perhaps being TRBD1 or TRBD2 (5 bases each). The source of this sequence is a boy younger than two who had a stem cell transplant for SCID, so the T cells may come from the graft donor. The sequenced sample was PBMCs, mostly from graft donor cells, obtained 360 days after TCRalphabeta/CD19-depleted stem cell transplant. CDR3 nucleotides: TGCGCCAGCAGCCAATCTTCCGGGGCCTCTAGCACAGATACGCAGTATTTT. Protein sequence: CASSQSSGASSTDTQYF.